The next 2 T cell receptor beta chains were all read from a single sample in a study of response to subunit inactivated influenza vaccine. TCRdb itself ran the RT-PCR reads through MiXCR, one entry per CDR3 protein. The sample lists approximately 680,000 distinct CDR3 sequences, around 14% occurring once. The material sequenced was PBMCs from blood, taken 11 to 12 days after vaccination. These receptors came from a man in his forties or fifties who received an inactivated influenza vaccine.

This clonotype came up a few times. This chain connects TRBV28 to TRBJ2-1; the match to TRBD2 covers 7 bases. The germline CDR1 and CDR2 sequences are MDHEN and SYDVKM. The junction had 9 bases not matched to a gene; V was cut back by 6 bases and J by 4 bases. CDR3 length: 15 residues. In nucleotides, the CDR3 is TGTGCCAGCAGCAGAGGACTAGTCAGGTACAATGAGCAGTTCTTC. Translating it yields CASSRGLVRYNEQFF.

The genes are TRBV19 and TRBJ1-1; no clear D gene. There are 13 residues in the CDR3. Trimming left V 5 bases short and J 1 base short, with 8 bases between. Per the germline V gene, CDR1 is LNHDA and CDR2 is SQIVND (reference sequence). The CDR3: CASSVRGNTEAFF. The CDR3 DNA reads TGTGCCAGTAGTGTCCGGGGGAACACTGAAGCTTTCTTT.